This record concerns one TCR beta chain sequence. The entry originates in a study of Ad26.COV2.S vaccination and SARS-CoV-2 variants. The sample's treatment: around 19 received Ad26.COV2.S at low or high dose, single or two shots; roughly 5 received placebo; per-sample allocation not given. Samples came from day 63 after the first vaccine or placebo injection. Libraries were prepared by immunoSEQ multiplex PCR; TCRdb keeps only in-frame clonotypes and omits some of them. The sample includes approximately 280,000 clones, over 75% of them seen just once. Germline loops: CDR1 SNHLY, CDR2 FYNNEI. Trimming stripped 10 bases from V and 1 base from J, with 16 bases between. The CDR3 runs 14 residues.

The V call is TRBV2, the J call TRBJ2-5; no definite D call. The material sequenced was peripheral blood, taken in a trial of Ad26.COV2.S vaccine versus placebo. The sequence came from a person between 18 and 59 years old who received the Ad26.COV2.S COVID-19 vaccine or a placebo. For the CDR3, the DNA is TGTGCCACAACTCGTCATCTTCCCCAAGAGACCCAGTACTTC. This encodes CATTRHLPQETQYF.